The 14 T cell receptor beta chains given below trace back to one sample, sequenced in a study of T cells in Graves' hyperthyroidism and ophthalmopathy. RNA transcripts served as the template for amplifying TCR beta CDR3 regions. TCR CDR3 underwent first-round RT-PCR with the HTBI primer set. A single record per CDR3 protein comes from TCRdb applying MiXCR to the multiplex PCR reads. The sample lists fewer than 350,000 distinct CDR3 sequences; roughly 19% were seen once. Sequencing used blood. These receptors were obtained from a man in his forties or fifties with Graves' ophthalmopathy.

For the CDR3, the DNA is TGCAGTGCTAGAGCCGGACTTCGAAACACCGGGGAGCTGTTTTTT. Its translation: CSARAGLRNTGELFF. The chain recombines TRBV20-1 with TRBJ2-2, with D perhaps TRBD2 (5 bases). The germline V gene encodes CDR1 DFQATT and CDR2 SNEGSKA (reference sequence). V gave up 1 base and J gave up 2 bases, with 11 bases separating them. The CDR3 consists of 15 residues.

This clonotype was counted ten times or more. The CDR3 DNA reads as TGTGCCAGCAGTTACTCCCCCCCTAACAGGGGACCCTATGGCTACACCTTC. Translated: CASSYSPPNRGPYGYTF. V is TRBV6-2 or TRBV6-3 and J is TRBJ1-2; 7 nucleotides line up with TRBD1. The germline V gene has CDR1 MNHEY and CDR2 SVGEGT. This CDR3 spans 17 amino acids. Germline trimming cut 0 bases from V and 4 bases from J; bases unmatched to any gene: 11.

To note about this clonotype: A much bigger clone sits one base away, suggesting this may be a read error. V is TRBV20-1 and J is TRBJ2-1, with D perhaps matching TRBD2 (6 bases). The V gene lost 5 bases and the J gene lost 6 bases, with 14 bases spanning the gap. This CDR3 contains 13 residues. CDR1 and CDR2 (germline): DFQATT, SNEGSKA (reference sequence). The CDR3 nucleotides read TGCAGTGCTCCCCGGACTATGCGCAATGAGCAGTTCTTC. This translates into CSAPRTMRNEQFF.

Many counts were recorded for this clonotype. The rearrangement joins TRBV27 to TRBJ1-1; D is unresolved. Trimming removed 6 bases at V and 5 bases at J, with 10 bases between. The CDR3 totals 12 residues. Germline-derived CDR1 and CDR2 are MNHEY and SMNVEV (reference sequence). DNA of the CDR3: TGTGCCAGCAGCTTCTTCGGGACTGAAGCTTTCTTT. This codes for CASSFFGTEAFF.

This clonotype appeared a few times. This chain's CDR3 is CASTPTGGLDQPQHF. CDR3 DNA sequence: TGTGCCAGCACCCCGACAGGGGGACTTGATCAGCCCCAGCATTTT. J is TRBJ1-5 and V is TRBV6-1, with TRBD1 matching over 9 bases. The CDR3 sequence is 15 residues long. V was clipped by 7 bases and J by 5 bases; unmatched bases: 9. Germline V gene lookup returns CDR1 MNHNS and CDR2 SASEGT.

This clonotype was observed a few times. The rearrangement links TRBV20-1 to TRBJ2-7, with a possible D match to TRBD2 (5 bases). V shed 3 bases and J shed 6 bases, with 15 bases lying between them. The germline V gene has CDR1 DFQATT and CDR2 SNEGSKA (reference sequence). The CDR3 totals 13 residues. The CDR3 loop reads CSASRSERAEQYF. The CDR3 DNA sequence: TGCAGTGCTAGCCGGAGCGAGAGGGCCGAGCAGTACTTC.

V is TRBV11-2 and J is TRBJ1-1, with 9 bases identical to TRBD1. J gave up 0 bases and V 1 base, and 0 bases lay outside the gene matches. Germline CDR1 SGHAT, CDR2 FQNNGV. The CDR3 runs 15 residues. The CDR3: CASSLGTGVNTEAFF. DNA for the CDR3: TGTGCCAGCAGCTTAGGGACAGGGGTGAACACTGAAGCTTTCTTT.

This clonotype appeared a few times. The chain carries TRBV5-1 and TRBJ1-5, with D perhaps matching TRBD1 (5 bases). Germline V gene data show CDR1 as SGHRS and CDR2 as YFSETQ. Trimming shortened V by 4 bases and J by 4 bases, and 15 bases separated the two germline ends. The CDR3 has 15 amino acids. DNA of the CDR3: TGCGCCAGCAGCCGTTCCGGGACGGATAATCAGCCCCAGCATTTT. Residues: CASSRSGTDNQPQHF.

The CDR3 bases are TGCAGTGCTTTTTCCTGGACTAGCGGGATAAAAGAGACCCAGTACTTC. Protein: CSAFSWTSGIKETQYF. The chain carries TRBV20-1 and TRBJ2-5, with TRBD2 matching over 12 bases. V was clipped by 5 bases and J by 3 bases; unmatched bases: 10. The germline gives CDR1 DFQATT, CDR2 SNEGSKA (reference sequence). CDR3 length: 16 residues.

This clonotype appeared many times. V gene TRBV7-3 combines with J gene TRBJ2-7, with 12 bases matching TRBD2. V lost 5 bases, J lost 7 bases, and 9 bases stayed unmatched. The CDR3 runs to 15 residues. Germline V gives CDR1 SGHTA, CDR2 FQGTGA. The CDR3 DNA reads TGTGCCAGCAGCCCCCGACTAGCGGGAGTTGAAGAGCAGTACTTC. This sequence encodes CASSPRLAGVEEQYF.

This clonotype appeared many times. This sequence joins TRBV3-1 and TRBJ1-6, with D perhaps TRBD1 (5 bases). In germline, CDR1 is LGHDT, CDR2 YNNKEL (reference sequence). The CDR3 is 14 amino acids. With 4 bases removed from V and 4 bases from J, the gap between germline ends came to 8 bases. CDR3: CASSPGGYNSPLHF. In nucleotides, the CDR3 is TGTGCCAGCAGCCCCGGGGGATATAATTCACCCCTCCACTTT.

In its sample, this clonotype was seen many times. J is TRBJ1-2 and V is TRBV27; a possible D gene is TRBD1 (5 bases). Germline V gives CDR1 MNHEY, CDR2 SMNVEV (reference sequence). The CDR3 sequence is 16 residues long. V was clipped by 2 bases and J by 1 base, with 14 bases between them. CDR3 sequence reads: CASSLRQPNLNYGYTF. The CDR3 nucleotides are TGTGCCAGCAGTTTACGACAGCCCAACCTTAACTATGGCTACACCTTC.

This clonotype showed up many times. The rearrangement links TRBV7-8 to TRBJ2-7, with D perhaps TRBD1 (6 bases). Germline lookup yields CDR1 SGHVS and CDR2 FQNEAQ. The CDR3 extends over 14 amino acids. The V end was cut by 7 bases, the J end by 5 bases, with 18 bases between. The CDR3 nucleotides are TGTGCCAGCACCACACTAAGGGGGAGTCACGAGCAGTACTTC. It specifies CASTTLRGSHEQYF. The full variable domain, with the rest looked up from reference TRBV7-8 and TRBJ2-7, is GAGVSQSPRYKVAKRGQDVALRCDPISGHVSLFWYQQALGQGPEFLTYFQNEAQLDKSGLPSDRFFAERPEGSVSTLKIQRTQQEDSAVYLCASTTLRGSHEQYFGPGTRLTVT.

This clonotype occurred many times. The chain employs TRBV28 and TRBJ2-7, with D possibly matching TRBD1 (5 bases). Trimming cost V 5 bases and J 7 bases, with 9 bases left between them. Germline loops: CDR1 MDHEN, CDR2 SYDVKM. The CDR3 is 11 residues long. For the CDR3, the DNA is TGTGCCAGCAGTGAACAGGCGGAGCAGTACTTC. This gives the protein CASSEQAEQYF.